Listed below are T cell receptor beta chains from one sample, sequenced in a study of T cell repertoires in cytomegalovirus infection. TCRdb analysed the reads with MiXCR anew, one entry per CDR3 protein. The sample yields roughly 310,000 distinct CDR3 sequences, about a sixth seen once. Sequencing was performed on PBMCs. The receptors derive from a human donor in good health (CMV status not recorded). Some clones in this sample may be carry-over from other donors' samples. CDR3s leave out the opening cysteine and the closing phenylalanine or tryptophan. Each record gives: J gene, D gene, clone size, V gene, CDR3 protein. D genes are given only for firm matches. The size of a clone is reported for some rows only, either as once, few or many, or as a class for expanded clones.

>TRBJ2-7|-|few|TRBV28
ASTKDGRHEQY
>TRBJ2-7|-|-|TRBV7-2
ASSPRTGRVYEQY
>TRBJ2-5|TRBD2|few|TRBV28
ASSLYPPTSGGARETQY
>TRBJ2-3|TRBD2|many|TRBV28
ASSLTLPSGGEGDTQY
>TRBJ1-5|TRBD1|many|TRBV4-2
ASSQDPRGPSNQPQH
>TRBJ2-3|-|-|TRBV12-3/TRBV12-4
ASRSGGGERADTQY
>TRBJ1-5|-|many|TRBV7-2
ASSSTAEVRPQH
>TRBJ1-1|-|few|TRBV6-5
ASSYSRGIRVTEAF
>TRBJ1-1|-|-|TRBV3-1
ASSQSPAGATEAF
>TRBJ2-1|-|-|TRBV15
ATSRRTANNEQF
>TRBJ1-2|-|few|TRBV25-1
ASSDPGGSYGYT
>TRBJ2-2|TRBD1|many|TRBV7-2
ASSLWGQGNTGELF
>TRBJ2-6|-|-|TRBV28
ASGAGANVLT
>TRBJ2-1|-|many|TRBV4-3
ASSQEAQFSYNEQF
>TRBJ2-2|-|few|TRBV10-3
AISRDPTNTGELF
>TRBJ2-7|-|-|TRBV18
ASSPPNLVGSGGPYEQY
>TRBJ1-6|-|many|TRBV27
ASSLYGPGVLSPLH
>TRBJ2-3|TRBD1|-|TRBV18
ASSPSDRATSTDTQY
>TRBJ2-5|-|few|TRBV20-1
SARDLGIKGQETQY
>TRBJ1-4|TRBD1|many|TRBV7-6
ASSSASQGAFRLF
>TRBJ1-6|-|-|TRBV20-1
SARDLRVSSPLH
>TRBJ1-3|-|few|TRBV12-3/TRBV12-4
ASSLIGVGNTIY
>TRBJ2-5|-|few|TRBV18
ASSPRVAGEGETQY
>TRBJ2-7|-|-|TRBV24-1
ATSDFSGMYHEQY
>TRBJ2-1|TRBD1|-|TRBV2
ASSRDSLIYNEQF
>TRBJ2-7|-|-|TRBV20-1
SARGRSDYEQY
>TRBJ2-2|TRBD2|-|TRBV4-3
ASSQWRGMNTGELF
>TRBJ2-4|-|-|TRBV5-8
ASSFGTVSLAKNIQY
>TRBJ2-3|-|many|TRBV7-8
ASSLGTWDTQY
>TRBJ2-7|-|many|TRBV7-2
ASSLASRGGVDEQY
>TRBJ2-5|-|-|TRBV4-2
ASSQALVETQY
>TRBJ2-2|TRBD2|many|TRBV7-8
ASSLSGAANTGELF
>TRBJ1-1|TRBD1|few|TRBV29-1
SGDRDNTEAF
>TRBJ2-3|TRBD1|-|TRBV3-1
ASSQDPRDREIVTQY
>TRBJ2-2|-|-|TRBV7-3
ASSLRPGNTGELF
>TRBJ1-5|-|-|TRBV6-1
ASKKGQSVRGELSNQPQH
>TRBJ2-6|-|few|TRBV20-1
SARRVASRANVLT
>TRBJ1-6|-|many|TRBV7-8
ASSLGGHLGTPLH
>TRBJ1-1|TRBD1|-|TRBV6-2/TRBV6-3
ASSWGQSNTEAF
>TRBJ2-2|TRBD1|-|TRBV6-5
ASSPTGQGATGELF
>TRBJ1-5|-|once|TRBV18
ASSRSSSNQPQH
>TRBJ2-2|-|-|TRBV14
ASSHGGPGELF
>TRBJ2-3|TRBD2|few|TRBV6-5
ASSYSPTSFTDTQY
>TRBJ1-6|-|few|TRBV2
ASRQSYNSPLH
>TRBJ2-3|TRBD1|-|TRBV18
ASSPRTGGSTDTQY
>TRBJ1-6|-|-|TRBV20-1
SAGAGDSPLH
>TRBJ1-2|-|-|TRBV2
ASSYGTRWGYT
>TRBJ2-6|-|few|TRBV9
ASSVTPSRTDVLT
>TRBJ2-7|TRBD2|few|TRBV3-1
ASSQLSGGAYEQY
>TRBJ1-1|-|many|TRBV12-3/TRBV12-4
ASSLRGFTEAF
>TRBJ1-4|TRBD1|few|TRBV15
ATSRTRGQGEKLF
>TRBJ2-6|-|few|TRBV5-5
ASSLEHSGANVLT